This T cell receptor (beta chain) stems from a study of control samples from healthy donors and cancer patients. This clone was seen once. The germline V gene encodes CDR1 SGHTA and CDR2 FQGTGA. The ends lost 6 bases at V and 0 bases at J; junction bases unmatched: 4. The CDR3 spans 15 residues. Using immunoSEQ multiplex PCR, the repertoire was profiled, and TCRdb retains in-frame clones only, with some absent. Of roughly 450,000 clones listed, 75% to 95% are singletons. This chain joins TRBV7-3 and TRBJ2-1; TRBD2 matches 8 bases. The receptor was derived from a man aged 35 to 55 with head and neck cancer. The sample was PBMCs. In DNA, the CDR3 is TGTGCCAGCAGGTCGGGACTAGACTCCTACAATGAGCAGTTCTTC. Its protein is CASRSGLDSYNEQFF.